This is a list of T cell receptor beta chains from one sample in a study of cytomegalovirus exposure and HLA in healthy donors. Generated by immunoSEQ multiplex PCR, the TCRdb table keeps only in-frame clones and is missing some. This repertoire shows roughly 58,000 clones, under 90% found once; its top ten account for approximately 3.9%. Sequencing input: PBMCs. The receptors come from a woman aged 40 to 55 in good health and CMV-seronegative. The CDR3 runs from the conserved cysteine through the conserved F or W. A D gene is named only where the DNA matches it firmly. Some rows have no size entry. The others give once, few or many, or a class for an expanded clone.

abundance,v_gene,j_gene,d_gene,CDR3aa,CDR3nt
-,TRBV30,TRBJ1-2,-,CAWSVRRPYTF,TGTGCCTGGAGTGTACGCAGGCCCTACACCTTC
-,TRBV27,TRBJ2-7,TRBD2,CASRGASGATAYEQYF,TGTGCCAGCAGAGGGGCTAGCGGCGCCACAGCCTACGAGCAGTACTTC
-,TRBV28,TRBJ1-2,-,CASSSFGTYYGYTF,TGTGCCAGCAGTTCGTTTGGGACTTACTATGGCTACACCTTC
-,TRBV7-8,TRBJ2-7,-,CASSSPIYEQYF,TGTGCCAGCAGCAGCCCGATCTACGAGCAGTACTTC
-,TRBV4-1,TRBJ1-5,-,CASSQAGPAQPQHF,TGCGCCAGCAGCCAAGCAGGGCCTGCTCAGCCCCAGCATTTT
-,TRBV7-9,TRBJ2-6,TRBD2,CSSSERLAGTSGANVLTF,TGTTCCAGCAGCGAACGACTAGCGGGAACCTCTGGGGCCAACGTCCTGACTTTC
-,TRBV7-3,TRBJ1-1,TRBD1,CASSPGTVGTEAFF,TGTGCCAGCAGCCCGGGGACAGTGGGTACTGAAGCTTTCTTT
few,TRBV28,TRBJ2-1,TRBD2,CASSFGRAGGNEQFF,TGTGCCAGCAGTTTCGGTCGAGCGGGAGGCAATGAGCAGTTCTTC
-,TRBV1,TRBJ1-2,-,CTGSQLVNPRGDGYTF,TGCACCGGCAGCCAATTAGTCAACCCCAGGGGAGATGGCTACACCTTC
-,TRBV15,TRBJ2-1,TRBD2,CATSKSGGVTNEQFF,TGTGCCACCAGCAAAAGCGGGGGCGTGACCAATGAGCAGTTCTTC
-,TRBV7-3,TRBJ2-1,TRBD1,CASSSRDRGINEQFF,TGTGCCAGCAGCTCCCGGGACAGGGGAATCAATGAGCAGTTCTTC
-,TRBV18,TRBJ1-1,-,CASSRYSGVNTEAFF,TGTGCCAGCTCACGATATTCGGGGGTAAACACTGAAGCTTTCTTT
once,TRBV18,TRBJ1-4,-,CASSSREEEKLFF,TGTGCCAGCTCATCCAGGGAGGAGGAAAAACTGTTTTTT
-,TRBV9,TRBJ2-1,TRBD2,CASSVATSGSSYNEQFF,TGTGCCAGCAGCGTAGCAACTAGCGGGAGCTCCTACAATGAGCAGTTCTTC
-,TRBV6-5,TRBJ1-5,-,CASSYTLGGKPQHF,TGTGCCAGCAGTTACACCCTAGGTGGTAAGCCCCAGCATTTT
-,TRBV18,TRBJ2-5,-,CASSPRQGETQYF,TGTGCCAGCTCACCACGTCAGGGAGAGACCCAGTACTTC
-,TRBV27,TRBJ1-1,-,CASSLAGRNEAFF,TGTGCCAGCAGTTTAGCAGGGAGGAATGAAGCTTTCTTT
-,TRBV11-2,TRBJ2-7,TRBD2,CASSLFFFGLAGNEQYF,TGTGCCAGCAGCTTATTTTTTTTTGGACTAGCGGGAAACGAGCAGTACTTC
-,TRBV19,TRBJ1-1,-,CASSLDRNTEAFF,TGTGCCAGTAGCCTAGACAGAAACACTGAAGCTTTCTTT
-,TRBV7-3,TRBJ2-7,TRBD2,CASSSSGTSGNEQYF,TGTGCCAGCAGCTCCTCTGGGACTAGCGGGAACGAGCAGTACTTC
-,TRBV7-2,TRBJ2-7,-,CASSLRSYEQYF,TGTGCCAGCAGCTTGCGCTCCTACGAGCAGTACTTC
-,TRBV7-2,TRBJ2-7,-,CASSFSVAYEQYF,TGTGCCAGCAGCTTTTCAGTCGCCTACGAGCAGTACTTC